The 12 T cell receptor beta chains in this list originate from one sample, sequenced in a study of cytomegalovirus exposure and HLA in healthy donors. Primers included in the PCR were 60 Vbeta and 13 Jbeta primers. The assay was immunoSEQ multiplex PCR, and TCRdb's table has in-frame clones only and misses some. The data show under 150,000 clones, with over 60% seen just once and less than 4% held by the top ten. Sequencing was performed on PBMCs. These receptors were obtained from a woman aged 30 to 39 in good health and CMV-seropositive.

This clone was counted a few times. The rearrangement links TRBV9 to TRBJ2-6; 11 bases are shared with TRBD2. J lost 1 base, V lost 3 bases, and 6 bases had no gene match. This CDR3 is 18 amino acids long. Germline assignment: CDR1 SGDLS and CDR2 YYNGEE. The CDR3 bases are TGTGCCAGCAGCGAAAGATGGACTAGCGGGTCTGGGGCCAACGTCCTGACTTTC. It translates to CASSERWTSGSGANVLTF.

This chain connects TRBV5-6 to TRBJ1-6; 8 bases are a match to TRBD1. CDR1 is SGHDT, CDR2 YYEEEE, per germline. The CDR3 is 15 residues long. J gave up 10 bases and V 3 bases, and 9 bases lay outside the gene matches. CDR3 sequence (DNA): TGTGCCAGCAGCTGGAGACAGGGGCGAGCGTCACCCCTCCACTTT. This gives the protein CASSWRQGRASPLHF.

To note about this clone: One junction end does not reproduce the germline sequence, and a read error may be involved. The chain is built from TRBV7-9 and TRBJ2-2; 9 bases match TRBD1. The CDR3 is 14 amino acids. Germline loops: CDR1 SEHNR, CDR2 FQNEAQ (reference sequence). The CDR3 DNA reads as TGTTCCAGCAGGTTGACAGGGGGCACCGGGGAGCTGTTTTTT. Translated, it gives CSSRLTGGTGELFF.

DNA for the CDR3: TGTGCCAGCAGCGTAAGGGGCAACTACAATGAGCAGTTCTTC. Its protein is CASSVRGNYNEQFF. This chain connects TRBV9 to TRBJ2-1; perhaps TRBD1 as D (5 bases). The germline V gene has CDR1 SGDLS and CDR2 YYNGEE. The CDR3 is 14 amino acids. The germline V and J ends were trimmed by 1 base and 3 bases, with 8 bases remaining between them.

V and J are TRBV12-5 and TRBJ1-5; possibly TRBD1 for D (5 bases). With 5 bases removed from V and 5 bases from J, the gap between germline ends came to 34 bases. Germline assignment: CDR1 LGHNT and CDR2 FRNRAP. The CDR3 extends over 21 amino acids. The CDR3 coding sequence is TGTGCTAGTGGTCCCCCTTACCACCTAATCCAGGGCGTGACAGTCTATCAGCCCCAGCATTTT. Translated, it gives CASGPPYHLIQGVTVYQPQHF. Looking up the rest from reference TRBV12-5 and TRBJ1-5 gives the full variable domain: DARVTQTPRHKVTEMGQEVTMRCQPILGHNTVFWYRQTMMQGLELLAYFRNRAPLDDSGMPKDRFSAEMPDATLATLKIQPSEPRDSAVYFCASGPPYHLIQGVTVYQPQHFGDGTRLSIL.

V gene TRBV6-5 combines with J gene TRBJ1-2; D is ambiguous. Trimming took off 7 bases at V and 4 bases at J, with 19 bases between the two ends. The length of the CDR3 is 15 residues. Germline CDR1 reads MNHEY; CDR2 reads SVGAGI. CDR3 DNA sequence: TGTGCCAGCACCCGGGGATGGGGTAATAGCTATGGCTACACCTTC. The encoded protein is CASTRGWGNSYGYTF.

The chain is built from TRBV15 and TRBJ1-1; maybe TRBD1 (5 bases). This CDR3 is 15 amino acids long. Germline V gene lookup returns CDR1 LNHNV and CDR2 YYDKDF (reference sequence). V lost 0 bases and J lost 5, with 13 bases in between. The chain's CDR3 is CATSRDPLEGTEAFF. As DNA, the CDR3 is TGTGCCACCAGCAGAGATCCGTTGGAGGGGACTGAAGCTTTCTTT.

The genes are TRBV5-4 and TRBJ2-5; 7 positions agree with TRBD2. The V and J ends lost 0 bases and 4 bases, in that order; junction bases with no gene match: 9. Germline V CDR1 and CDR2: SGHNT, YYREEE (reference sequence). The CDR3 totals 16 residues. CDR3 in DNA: TGTGCCAGCAGCTTGGCGGCGGGAGCAAAAAGAGAGACCCAGTACTTC. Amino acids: CASSLAAGAKRETQYF.

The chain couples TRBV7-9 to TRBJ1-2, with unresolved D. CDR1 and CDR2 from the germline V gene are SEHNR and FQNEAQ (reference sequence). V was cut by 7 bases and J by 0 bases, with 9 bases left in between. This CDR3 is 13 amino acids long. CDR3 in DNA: TGTGCCAGCAACCCGGCGGCTAACTATGGCTACACCTTC. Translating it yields CASNPAANYGYTF.

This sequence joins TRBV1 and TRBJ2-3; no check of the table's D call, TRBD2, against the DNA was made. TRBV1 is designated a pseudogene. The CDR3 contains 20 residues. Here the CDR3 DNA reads TGCACCAGCAGCCAAGGGGTTGGTCGAGCGGGGGGGCTGGGCACAGATACGCAGTATTTT. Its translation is CTSSQGVGRAGGLGTDTQYF.

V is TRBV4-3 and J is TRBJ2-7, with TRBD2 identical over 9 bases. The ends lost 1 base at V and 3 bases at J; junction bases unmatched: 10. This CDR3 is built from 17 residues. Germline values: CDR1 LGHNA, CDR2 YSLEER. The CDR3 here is CASSQGLAASRVYEQYF. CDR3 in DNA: TGCGCCAGCAGCCAAGGACTAGCGGCTTCTCGAGTCTACGAGCAGTACTTC.

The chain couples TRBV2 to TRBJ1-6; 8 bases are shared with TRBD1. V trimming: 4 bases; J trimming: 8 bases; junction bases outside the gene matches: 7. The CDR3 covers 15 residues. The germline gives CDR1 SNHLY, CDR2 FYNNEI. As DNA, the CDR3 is TGTGCCAGCAGTGCATTCCAGGGGGCTTATTCACCCCTCCACTTT. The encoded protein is CASSAFQGAYSPLHF.